This entry lists 23 T cell receptor beta chains sequenced from one sample in a study of T-cell reconstitution after alpha-beta-depleted transplantation in children. Unique molecular identifiers were incorporated when the TCRbeta library was constructed. TCRdb used MiXCR to reprocess the PCR reads, holding one entry per CDR3 protein. The sample shows nearly 400,000 distinct CDR3 sequences, around 21% of them seen only once. The sequencing used PBMCs from the stem cell graft donor, collected from the stem cell graft. These receptors were collected from a human donor who donated a stem cell graft to a child with acute myeloid leukemia.

The chain is built from TRBV19 and TRBJ2-5, with D possibly TRBD2 on 5 matching bases. This CDR3 comprises 12 residues. Germline CDR1 LNHDA, CDR2 SQIVND (reference sequence). V was shortened by 6 bases and J by 7 bases, with 12 bases between the two germline ends. The DNA of the CDR3 is TGTGCCAGTAGCACCGGGGATGGGACCCAGTACTTC. Translation: CASSTGDGTQYF.

This clonotype has ten or more counts. This chain connects TRBV7-2 to TRBJ2-2, with D uncertain. Germline V lookup: CDR1 SGHTA, CDR2 FQGNSA. This CDR3 comprises 13 residues. V was pared by 5 bases and J by 8 bases, with 12 bases between. Here the CDR3 reads CASSITYLGELFF. CDR3 in DNA: TGTGCCAGCAGCATAACCTACTTGGGGGAGCTGTTTTTT.

J is TRBJ1-1 and V is TRBV20-1; no clear D gene. CDR3 length: 14 amino acids. Germline loops: CDR1 DFQATT, CDR2 SNEGSKA (reference sequence). Trimming stripped 0 bases from V and 0 bases from J, with 8 bases between. CDR3 sequence reads: CSARDPGLNTEAFF. CDR3 DNA sequence: TGCAGTGCTAGAGATCCTGGGTTGAACACTGAAGCTTTCTTT.

This chain connects TRBV11-1 to TRBJ2-1; 11 bases line up with TRBD2. The ends lost 4 bases at V and 1 base at J; junction bases unmatched: 9. CDR3 length: 18 residues. Germline V CDR1 and CDR2: SGHAT, FQDESV (reference sequence). Here the CDR3 DNA reads TGTGCCAGCAGCTCGACTAGCGGGGATCTCCGGTCCTACAATGAGCAGTTCTTC. It codes for CASSSTSGDLRSYNEQFF.

The chain uses TRBV12-3 or TRBV12-4 and TRBJ2-5; TRBD1 aligns across 8 bases. The CDR3 totals 13 residues. The V and J ends lost 5 bases and 5 bases, in that order; junction bases with no gene match: 4. The CDR3 here is CASSQGAWETQYF. The CDR3 DNA reads as TGTGCCAGCAGTCAGGGGGCTTGGGAGACCCAGTACTTC.

This clonotype was found a few times. The chain carries TRBV18 and TRBJ2-1, with 13 bases lining up with TRBD2. Germline CDR1 reads KGHSH; CDR2 reads LQKENI. The CDR3 runs 16 residues. Unmatched junction bases numbered 2, after V lost 4 bases and J lost 2 bases. In DNA form, the CDR3 reads TGTGCCAGCTCACTGGGGACTAGCGGGGCCTACAATGAGCAGTTCTTC. Protein product: CASSLGTSGAYNEQFF.

The chain is built from TRBV24-1 and TRBJ1-5; a weak D match, TRBD1 (5 bases). Trimming removed 3 bases at V and 9 bases at J, with 11 bases between. This CDR3 is built from 13 residues. The germline V gene encodes CDR1 KGHDR and CDR2 SFDVKD. The CDR3 sequence is CATSDRDPGPQHF. In DNA form, the CDR3 reads TGTGCCACCAGTGATCGGGACCCAGGGCCCCAGCATTTT.

The chain combines TRBV25-1 with TRBJ2-7, with 10 bases lining up with TRBD2. The CDR3 loop spans 16 amino acids. The J segment lost 2 bases and the V segment lost 0 bases, leaving 4 bases of the junction unmatched. CDR1 MGHDK and CDR2 SYGVNS come from the germline V gene. This CDR3 reads CASSEYGLAGAYEQYF. CDR3 bases: TGTGCCAGCAGTGAATATGGTCTAGCGGGAGCCTACGAGCAGTACTTC.

The genes are TRBV5-1 and TRBJ1-1; TRBD1 matches at 9 bases. Germline V gene data show CDR1 as SGHRS and CDR2 as YFSETQ. Trimming at V came to 4 bases and at J to 1 base, leaving 11 bases not matched to a gene. CDR3 length: 17 residues. Here the CDR3 DNA reads TGCGCCAGCAGCATCACCGGGACAGGGATGAGGAACACTGAAGCTTTCTTT. Translation: CASSITGTGMRNTEAFF. The full variable domain, its missing parts supplied by reference TRBV5-1 and TRBJ1-1, is KAGVTQTPRYLIKTRGQQVTLSCSPISGHRSVSWYQQTPGQGLQFLFEYFSETQRNKGNFPGRFSGRQFSNSRSEMNVSTLELGDSALYLCASSITGTGMRNTEAFFGQGTRLTVV.

The rearrangement joins TRBV14 to TRBJ2-7; maybe TRBD2 (5 bases). The CDR3 extends over 15 amino acids. Trimming removed 6 bases at V and 4 bases at J, with 19 bases between. Germline V CDR1 and CDR2: SGHDN, FVKESK. The CDR3 nucleotides are TGTGCCAGCAGACGGACGGACTCCCCTTTTTACGAGCAGTACTTC. Amino acids: CASRRTDSPFYEQYF.

This clonotype was seen a handful of times. The V and J genes are TRBV15 and TRBJ2-2; no definite D call. Germline values: CDR1 LNHNV, CDR2 YYDKDF (reference sequence). CDR3 size: 15 residues. Trimming removed 1 base at V and 6 bases at J, with 12 bases between. The CDR3 here is CATSRGVLLAGELFF. CDR3 sequence (DNA): TGTGCCACCAGCAGAGGGGTTCTTTTAGCCGGGGAGCTGTTTTTT.

This chain links TRBV12-3 or TRBV12-4 with TRBJ2-2, with D perhaps matching TRBD2 (6 bases). V dropped 3 bases and J dropped 7 bases, with 6 bases sitting between them. The CDR3 has 12 amino acids. This chain's CDR3 is CASSLEGGELFF. CDR3 sequence (DNA): TGTGCCAGCAGTTTGGAGGGCGGGGAGCTGTTTTTT.

V usage is TRBV20-1 and J usage is TRBJ1-4; maybe TRBD1 (5 bases). Germline V gives CDR1 DFQATT, CDR2 SNEGSKA (reference sequence). This CDR3 contains 12 residues. V was pared by 1 base and J by 8 bases, with 8 bases between. The CDR3 sequence: CSARVGVEKLFF. DNA for the CDR3: TGCAGTGCTAGAGTAGGGGTAGAAAAACTGTTTTTT.

This clonotype was seen repeatedly, ten times or more. CDR3 loop: CAIRTTGGYENEQFF. Written as DNA, the CDR3 is TGTGCCATCAGGACGACAGGAGGGTATGAGAATGAGCAGTTCTTC. The chain has TRBV10-3 and TRBJ2-1; TRBD1 or TRBD2 may be the D gene (6 bases each). This CDR3 has 15 residues. Germline V CDR1 and CDR2: ENHRY, SYGVKD. Between the trimmed V and J ends, which lost 6 bases and 7 bases, there was a span of 19 bases.

This clonotype was detected many times. The chain is built from TRBV6-2 or TRBV6-3 and TRBJ2-7; 9 nucleotides line up with TRBD1. V shed 8 bases, J shed 5 bases, and the junction held 16 bases outside the gene matches. CDR1 is MNHEY and CDR2 is SVGEGT in the germline V gene. CDR3 length: 16 residues. The CDR3 nucleotides read TGTGCCAGCCGGGATATATTACAGGGGGCTTTGAACGAGCAGTACTTC. The encoded protein is CASRDILQGALNEQYF.

The V and J genes are TRBV2 and TRBJ2-1; D unresolved. V was pared by 1 base and J by 14 bases, with 15 bases between. CDR3 length: 13 amino acids. Germline V gene data show CDR1 as SNHLY and CDR2 as FYNNEI. CDR3 sequence reads: CASSEDGPSGEFF. The CDR3 bases are TGTGCCAGCAGTGAAGATGGTCCTAGTGGGGAGTTCTTC.

V gene TRBV25-1 combines with J gene TRBJ2-5, with 8 bases matching TRBD2. Trimming took 9 bases from V and 3 from J; bases not matched to a gene: 6. The CDR3 loop spans 13 amino acids. Germline V gene lookup returns CDR1 MGHDK and CDR2 SYGVNS. CDR3 sequence (DNA): TGTGCCAGTTATAGCGGGAATAAAGAGACCCAGTACTTC. Amino acid sequence: CASYSGNKETQYF.

This clonotype was seen more than once but under ten times. The V call is TRBV4-2, the J call TRBJ2-2, with TRBD1 identical over 7 bases. Germline trimming cut 2 bases from V and 5 bases from J; bases unmatched to any gene: 8. The CDR3 has 16 amino acids. From germline, CDR1 is LGHNA and CDR2 YNFKEQ. CDR3 sequence: CASSQRRTGVTGELFF. DNA of the CDR3: TGTGCCAGCAGCCAACGACGTACAGGGGTAACCGGGGAGCTGTTTTTT.

The chain links TRBV7-8 to TRBJ2-1, with TRBD2 as a possible D gene (5 bases). From germline, CDR1 is SGHVS and CDR2 FQNEAQ. The CDR3 totals 17 residues. The V end lost 3 bases, the J end lost 6 bases, and 21 bases lay between the germline ends. Here the CDR3 reads CASSLLRRGSVSNEQFF. The CDR3 bases are TGTGCCAGCAGCTTGCTGAGGCGAGGGAGCGTTTCCAATGAGCAGTTCTTC.

This CDR3 is CSILMEHYEQYF. The CDR3, as DNA: TGCAGCATCCTGATGGAACACTACGAGCAGTACTTC. The chain couples TRBV29-1 to TRBJ2-7; no definite D call. Trimming pared 8 bases from V and 3 bases from J, leaving 14 bases between. Germline CDR1 reads SQVTM; CDR2 reads ANQGSEA. This CDR3 has 12 residues.

V and J are TRBV9 and TRBJ2-5; 7 bases align to TRBD2. V trimming: 4 bases; J trimming: 2 bases; junction bases outside the gene matches: 8. This CDR3 has 15 residues. Germline CDR1 SGDLS, CDR2 YYNGEE. Here the CDR3 reads CASSPQLASQETQYF. Written as DNA, the CDR3 is TGTGCCAGCAGCCCCCAACTAGCGTCACAAGAGACCCAGTACTTC.

Turning to this clonotype: At one boundary the junction diverges from the germline segment, which might be a read error. The chain has TRBV15 and TRBJ2-7, with 8 nucleotides matching TRBD2. Germline loops: CDR1 LNHNV, CDR2 YYDKDF (reference sequence). This CDR3 comprises 15 residues. CDR3 sequence: CAASRDSGKLGEQYF. CDR3 DNA: TGTGCCGCCAGCAGAGATAGCGGGAAGCTAGGCGAGCAGTACTTC.

This clonotype has a handful of counts. J is TRBJ2-1 and V is TRBV6-1; no firm D call. Trimming removed 1 base at V and 4 bases at J, with 5 bases between. From germline, CDR1 is MNHNS and CDR2 SASEGT. The CDR3 has 13 residues. CDR3 DNA: TGTGCCAGCAGTGAAGATATGTACAATGAGCAGTTCTTC. Amino acids: CASSEDMYNEQFF.